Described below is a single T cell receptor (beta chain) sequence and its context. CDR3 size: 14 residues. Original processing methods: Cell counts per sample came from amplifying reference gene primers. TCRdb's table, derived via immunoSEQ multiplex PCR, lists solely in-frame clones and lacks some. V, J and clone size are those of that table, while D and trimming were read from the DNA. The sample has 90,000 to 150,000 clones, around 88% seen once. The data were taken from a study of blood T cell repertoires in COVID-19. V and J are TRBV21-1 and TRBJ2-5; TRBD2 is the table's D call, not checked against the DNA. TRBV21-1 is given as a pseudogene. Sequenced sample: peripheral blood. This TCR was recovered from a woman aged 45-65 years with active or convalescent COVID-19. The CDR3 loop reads CASSKPREQRTQYF. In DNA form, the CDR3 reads TGTGCCAGCAGCAAACCCCGGGAGCAGAGGACCCAGTACTTC.